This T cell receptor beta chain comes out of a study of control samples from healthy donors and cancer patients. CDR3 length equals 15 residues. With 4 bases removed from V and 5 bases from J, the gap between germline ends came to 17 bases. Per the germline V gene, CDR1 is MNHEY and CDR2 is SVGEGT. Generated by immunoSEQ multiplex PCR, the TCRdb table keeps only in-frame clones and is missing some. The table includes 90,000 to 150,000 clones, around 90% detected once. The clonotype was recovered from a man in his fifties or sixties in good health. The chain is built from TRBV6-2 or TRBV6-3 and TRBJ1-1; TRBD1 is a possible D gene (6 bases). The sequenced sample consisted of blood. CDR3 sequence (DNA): TGTGCCAGCAGTTTTGGGGGGGCGGTGAGTACTGAAGCTTTCTTT. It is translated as CASSFGGAVSTEAFF.